This note documents a single T cell receptor (beta chain) sequence. These data are taken from a study of control samples from healthy donors and cancer patients. The CDR3 consists of 14 residues. Germline values: CDR1 SGDLS, CDR2 YYNGEE. Unmatched junction bases numbered 5, after V lost 2 bases and J lost 5 bases. Sequenced by immunoSEQ multiplex PCR; TCRdb stores in-frame clones only, minus some. The sample lists 120,000 or so clones, 70% to 90% occurring once. The sequenced sample consisted of blood. The chain links TRBV9 to TRBJ2-3; the match to TRBD1 covers 7 bases. The sequence was obtained from a man aged 55 to 70 in good health. The CDR3 nucleotides read TGTGCCAGCAGCGTTAGGGGGCAGGTAGATACGCAGTATTTT. It codes for CASSVRGQVDTQYF.